These 28 T cell receptor beta chains originate from one sample sequenced in a study of technical replicates of blood from a handful of donors. Libraries were prepared by immunoSEQ multiplex PCR; TCRdb keeps only in-frame clonotypes and omits some of them. The sample yields around 62,000 clones, roughly 98% seen once. The source material was T cells isolated from PBMCs. All receptors derive from a human donor in good health.

The chain is built from TRBV5-1 and TRBJ1-5; D ambiguous. The V and J ends lost 0 bases and 4 bases respectively, with 8 bases between them. The CDR3 sequence is 14 residues long. Germline V gives CDR1 SGHRS, CDR2 YFSETQ. In DNA, the CDR3 is TGCGCCAGCAGCTTGGGGACTCGGAATCAGCCCCAGCATTTT. Its protein is CASSLGTRNQPQHF.

V usage is TRBV5-4 and J usage is TRBJ2-3, with 10 bases that match TRBD2. This CDR3 contains 15 residues. The V segment lost 1 base and the J segment 6 bases; nucleotides outside the gene matches: 5. Germline CDR1 and CDR2: SGHNT and YYREEE (reference sequence). This chain's CDR3 is CASSLPSGGADTQYF. The CDR3 nucleotides read TGTGCCAGCAGCTTGCCGAGCGGGGGGGCCGATACGCAGTATTTT.

V and J are TRBV28 and TRBJ2-1; the match to TRBD2 covers 7 bases. The CDR3 covers 16 residues. Per germline, CDR1 MDHEN and CDR2 SYDVKM. The V segment lost 9 bases and the J segment 2 bases; nucleotides outside the gene matches: 13. CDR3 sequence: CASNGERERAYNEQFF. The DNA for the CDR3 is TGTGCCAGTAACGGAGAGCGGGAAAGGGCCTACAATGAGCAGTTCTTC.

The chain couples TRBV2 to TRBJ2-6; a weak D match, TRBD1 (7 bases). Germline loops: CDR1 SNHLY, CDR2 FYNNEI. The CDR3 has 15 residues. V lost 3 bases, J lost 2 bases, and 8 bases lay in between. CDR3 amino acids: CASSDRGAGANVLTF. The CDR3 DNA sequence: TGTGCCAGCAGTGACAGGGGGGCTGGGGCCAACGTCCTGACTTTC.

This clone appeared once. The chain couples TRBV9 to TRBJ1-4; D might be TRBD1 (5 bases). Per the germline V gene, CDR1 is SGDLS and CDR2 is YYNGEE. Between the trimmed V and J ends, which lost 3 bases and 10 bases, there was a span of 28 bases. This CDR3 contains 18 residues. Here the CDR3 reads CASSAEQGDEEWGGKLFF. The CDR3 DNA reads as TGTGCCAGCAGCGCTGAGCAGGGAGATGAGGAATGGGGGGGAAAACTGTTTTTT.

This rearrangement joins TRBV5-1 to TRBJ2-7; 16 nucleotides agree with TRBD2. V shed 4 bases, J shed 0 bases, and the junction held 7 bases outside the gene matches. Germline-derived CDR1 and CDR2 are SGHRS and YFSETQ. CDR3 length equals 18 residues. DNA of the CDR3: TGCGCCAGCAGCAAGGGACTAGCGGGAGGGACAAGCTCCTACGAGCAGTACTTC. Amino acids: CASSKGLAGGTSSYEQYF.

The gene calls are TRBV11-3 and TRBJ2-5; TRBD1 agrees at 7 bases. CDR3 length: 13 amino acids. Looked up from germline, CDR1 is SGHNT and CDR2 is YENEEA. V was clipped by 5 bases and J by 4 bases; unmatched bases: 4. The CDR3 bases are TGTGCCAGCAGCCGTACAGGGGCAGAGACCCAGTACTTC. Protein product: CASSRTGAETQYF.

V gene TRBV2 combines with J gene TRBJ1-4; D is undetermined. V was cut by 8 bases and J by 3 bases, with 7 bases left in between. CDR1 and CDR2 (germline): SNHLY, FYNNEI. CDR3 size: 12 residues. CDR3 nucleotides: TGTGCCAGCTCGGGTTCTAATGAAAAACTGTTTTTT. Amino acids: CASSGSNEKLFF.

J is TRBJ2-3 and V is TRBV5-1, with 10 bases fitting TRBD2. The length of the CDR3 is 17 residues. The V gene end was trimmed by 1 base and the J gene end by 2 bases; junction bases not matched to a gene: 7. Looked up from germline, CDR1 is SGHRS and CDR2 is YFSETQ. CDR3 amino acids: CASSLLDSGRPTDTQYF. The CDR3 coding sequence is TGCGCCAGCAGCTTGCTTGATAGCGGGAGGCCCACAGATACGCAGTATTTT.

The rearrangement joins TRBV7-9 to TRBJ2-1; 7 positions agree with TRBD2. The CDR3 contains 15 residues. Germline CDR1 and CDR2: SEHNR and FQNEAQ (reference sequence). V lost 3 bases to trimming and J lost 5 bases; unmatched junction nucleotides: 7. CDR3 region: CASSFSGLVHNEQFF. CDR3 DNA: TGTGCCAGCAGCTTTTCTGGACTAGTTCACAATGAGCAGTTCTTC.

This rearrangement joins TRBV14 to TRBJ1-1, with 7 bases aligning to TRBD1. Per germline, CDR1 SGHDN and CDR2 FVKESK. The CDR3 extends over 15 amino acids. V dropped 1 base and J dropped 1; count of bases not matched to a gene: 3. The CDR3, as DNA: TGTGCCAGCAGCCAAGGTTGGGACAGGAACACTGAAGCTTTCTTT. Encoded protein: CASSQGWDRNTEAFF.

This chain joins TRBV27 and TRBJ1-3; 7 nucleotides align to TRBD1. V was pared by 5 bases and J by 0 bases, with 4 bases of the junction left unmatched. From germline, CDR1 is MNHEY and CDR2 SMNVEV (reference sequence). The CDR3 has 15 amino acids. Here the CDR3 reads CASSRQGVSGNTIYF. The CDR3 coding sequence is TGTGCCAGCAGTCGACAGGGAGTCTCTGGAAACACCATATATTTT.

The rearrangement uses TRBV9 and TRBJ1-2; 8 positions match TRBD1. The CDR3 is made up of 15 amino acids. The V gene's germline CDR1 is SGDLS and CDR2 YYNGEE. V lost 3 bases and J lost 3; bases outside the gene matches: 7. In DNA form, the CDR3 reads TGTGCCAGCAGCGAGGCCAGGGGGCGCGACTATGGCTACACCTTC. Translated, it gives CASSEARGRDYGYTF.

The genes are TRBV15 and TRBJ2-3; TRBD1 aligns across 9 bases. Germline V gene lookup returns CDR1 LNHNV and CDR2 YYDKDF (reference sequence). The ends lost 3 bases at V and 1 base at J; junction bases unmatched: 2. The CDR3 covers 15 residues. The CDR3, as DNA: TGTGCCACCAGCAGCCGGACAGGGGGCACAGATACGCAGTATTTT. It yields the protein CATSSRTGGTDTQYF.

This sequence joins TRBV11-3 and TRBJ1-1; no clear D. The length of the CDR3 is 14 residues. The germline CDR1 and CDR2 sequences are SGHNT and YENEEA. The V end lost 0 bases, the J end lost 4 bases, and 9 bases lay between the germline ends. The CDR3 is CASSLDSLSTEAFF. The CDR3 coding sequence is TGTGCCAGCAGCTTAGATAGTTTGAGCACTGAAGCTTTCTTT.

The genes are TRBV10-3 and TRBJ2-2; 11 bases align to TRBD2. CDR3 size: 14 residues. In germline, CDR1 is ENHRY, CDR2 SYGVKD. Trimming cost V 10 bases and J 6 bases; bases outside gene matches: 7. CDR3 DNA sequence: TGTGCCACCCTAGCGGGAGGAGAAGCCGGGGAGCTGTTTTTT. Its protein is CATLAGGEAGELFF.

The rearrangement links TRBV5-5 to TRBJ2-5, with 10 nucleotides matching TRBD1. The CDR3 consists of 14 residues. The germline V gene encodes CDR1 SGHKS and CDR2 YYEKEE (reference sequence). V lost 3 bases, J lost 4 bases, and 3 bases stayed unmatched. DNA for the CDR3: TGTGCCAGCAGCTCTAGGGACAGGGGAGAGACCCAGTACTTC. This gives the protein CASSSRDRGETQYF. Based on the CDR3 plus reference TRBV5-5 and TRBJ2-5, the full variable domain is DAGVTQSPTHLIKTRGQQVTLRCSPISGHKSVSWYQQVLGQGPQFIFQYYEKEERGRGNFPDRFSARQFPNYSSELNVNALLLGDSALYLCASSSRDRGETQYFGPGTRLLVL.

The gene calls are TRBV6-6 and TRBJ2-3; D gene ambiguous. V dropped 2 bases and J dropped 3 bases, with 12 bases sitting between them. The V gene's germline CDR1 is MNHNY and CDR2 SVGAGI (reference sequence). The CDR3 consists of 15 residues. The CDR3 sequence: CASSYGDVGTDTQYF. As DNA, the CDR3 is TGTGCCAGCAGTTACGGAGATGTGGGTACAGATACGCAGTATTTT.

J is TRBJ2-3 and V is TRBV6-5, with 9 bases aligning to TRBD2. V shed 6 bases, J shed 2 bases, and the junction held 6 bases outside the gene matches. The CDR3 extends over 15 amino acids. Germline assignment: CDR1 MNHEY and CDR2 SVGAGI. The CDR3 is CASRFRLADTDTQYF. The CDR3 DNA sequence: TGTGCCAGCAGGTTTCGACTAGCGGACACAGATACGCAGTATTTT.

The CDR3 spells CASSLGVGTGETEAFF. The CDR3 nucleotides are TGCGCCAGCAGCTTGGGGGTGGGGACAGGGGAGACTGAAGCTTTCTTT. The chain employs TRBV5-1 and TRBJ1-1, with 10 bases matching TRBD1. Unmatched junction bases numbered 7, after V lost 0 bases and J lost 5 bases. The CDR3 is made up of 16 amino acids. CDR1 is SGHRS, CDR2 YFSETQ, per germline.

The genes are TRBV15 and TRBJ1-5; TRBD1 matches at 8 bases. Per the germline V gene, CDR1 is LNHNV and CDR2 is YYDKDF (reference sequence). This CDR3 contains 20 residues. V lost 1 base to trimming and J lost 7 bases; unmatched junction nucleotides: 21. CDR3 sequence (DNA): TGTGCCACCAGCAGAGTCAACTTCCAGGGGGCAAGACTCGGACGGCAGCCCCAGCATTTT. Protein sequence: CATSRVNFQGARLGRQPQHF.

The chain recombines TRBV5-1 with TRBJ1-2; D is perhaps TRBD1 (5 bases). The CDR3 covers 12 residues. Per the germline V gene, CDR1 is SGHRS and CDR2 is YFSETQ. Trimming took 7 bases from V and 2 from J, leaving 9 bases between them. The CDR3 is CASGAGNYGYTF. The CDR3, as DNA: TGCGCCAGCGGGGCAGGAAACTATGGCTACACCTTC.

V usage is TRBV27 and J usage is TRBJ1-1; D remains ambiguous. Germline V gene sequence: CDR1 MNHEY, CDR2 SMNVEV (reference sequence). The CDR3 is 15 residues long. Deletions cut 2 bases from V and 3 bases from J, with 13 bases between. This CDR3 is CASSLTRDLDTEAFF. In nucleotides, the CDR3 is TGTGCCAGCAGTTTAACCAGAGACTTGGACACTGAAGCTTTCTTT.

The chain recombines TRBV15 with TRBJ2-5; D ambiguous. The ends were cut back, 1 base at V and 6 bases at J, with 12 bases in the middle. This CDR3 contains 14 residues. Germline-derived CDR1 and CDR2 are LNHNV and YYDKDF (reference sequence). CDR3 loop: CATSRAGSLQTQYF. The CDR3 bases are TGTGCCACCAGCAGAGCGGGTTCCCTACAGACCCAGTACTTC.

The chain has TRBV7-2 and TRBJ2-7; TRBD1 might be the D (6 bases). With 3 bases removed from V and 10 bases from J, the gap between germline ends came to 16 bases. CDR3 size: 13 residues. Germline assignment: CDR1 SGHTA and CDR2 FQGNSA. CDR3 coding DNA: TGTGCCAGCAGCTTCCCCAACGAACAGGGCCAGTACTTC. It translates to CASSFPNEQGQYF.

V usage is TRBV5-1 and J usage is TRBJ2-5; no firm D call. Germline V CDR1 and CDR2: SGHRS, YFSETQ. V lost 2 bases to trimming and J lost 5 bases, with 7 bases between them. This CDR3 comprises 12 residues. The DNA of the CDR3 is TGCGCCAGCAGCTTTGAGGAGGAGACCCAGTACTTC. Amino acid sequence: CASSFEEETQYF. Supplemented by reference TRBV5-1 and TRBJ2-5, the full variable domain reads KAGVTQTPRYLIKTRGQQVTLSCSPISGHRSVSWYQQTPGQGLQFLFEYFSETQRNKGNFPGRFSGRQFSNSRSEMNVSTLELGDSALYLCASSFEEETQYFGPGTRLLVL.

The CDR3 region is CASSLGRGISQPQHF. CDR3 coding DNA: TGTGCCAGCAGCTTAGGTCGGGGTATCAGCCAGCCCCAGCATTTT. The gene calls are TRBV7-6 and TRBJ1-5, with unresolved D. V gave up 1 base and J gave up 7 bases, with 14 bases separating them. From germline, CDR1 is SGHVS and CDR2 FNYEAQ. The CDR3 is made up of 15 amino acids.

The genes are TRBV10-1 and TRBJ2-5; D might be TRBD1 (5 bases). This CDR3 region has 14 residues. V lost 6 bases and J 5 bases, leaving 16 bases between the germline ends. Germline CDR1 and CDR2: WNHNN and SYGVQD (reference sequence). CDR3 sequence: CASSSTGLGETQYF. DNA of the CDR3: TGCGCCAGCAGCTCAACAGGTCTCGGGGAGACCCAGTACTTC.